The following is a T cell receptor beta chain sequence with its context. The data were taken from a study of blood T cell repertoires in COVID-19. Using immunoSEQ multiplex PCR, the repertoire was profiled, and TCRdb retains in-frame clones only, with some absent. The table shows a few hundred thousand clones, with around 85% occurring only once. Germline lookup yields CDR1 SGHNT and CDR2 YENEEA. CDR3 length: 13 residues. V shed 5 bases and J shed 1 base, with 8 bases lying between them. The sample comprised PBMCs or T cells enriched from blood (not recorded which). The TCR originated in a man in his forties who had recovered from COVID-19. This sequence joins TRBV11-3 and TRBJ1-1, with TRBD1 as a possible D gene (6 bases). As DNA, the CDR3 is TGTGCCAGCAGCCCGACAGGGAACACTGAAGCTTTCTTT. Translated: CASSPTGNTEAFF.